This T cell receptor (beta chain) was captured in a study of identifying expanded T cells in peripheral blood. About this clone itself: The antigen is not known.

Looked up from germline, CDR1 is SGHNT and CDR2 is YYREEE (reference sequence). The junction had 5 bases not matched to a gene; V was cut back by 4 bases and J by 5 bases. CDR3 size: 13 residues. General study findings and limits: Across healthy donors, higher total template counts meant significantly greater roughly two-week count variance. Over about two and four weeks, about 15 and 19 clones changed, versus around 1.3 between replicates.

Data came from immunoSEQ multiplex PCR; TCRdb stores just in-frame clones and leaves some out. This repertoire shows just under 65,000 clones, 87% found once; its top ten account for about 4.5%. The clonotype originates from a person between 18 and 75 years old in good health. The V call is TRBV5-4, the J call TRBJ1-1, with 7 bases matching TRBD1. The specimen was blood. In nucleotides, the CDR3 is TGTGCCAGCAGCCTGCAGGGGGGGACTGAAGCTTTCTTT. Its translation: CASSLQGGTEAFF.